The 20 T cell receptor beta chains in this list originate from one sample, sequenced in a study of shared clonotypes between healthy human individuals. The protocol was immunoSEQ multiplex PCR, while the TCRdb copy is restricted to in-frame clones and leaves out a portion. The top ten clones hold under 0.15% of a sample with a few million clones, over 85% of them seen once. Source material: naive CD4+ T cells sorted from blood. The subset: CD45RA+ positively selected. The receptors were gathered from a man aged 18 to 35 in good health.

The V and J genes are TRBV19 and TRBJ2-7; a weak D match, TRBD1 (5 bases). The CDR3 is 14 amino acids. The V end was cut by 5 bases, the J end by 2 bases, with 13 bases between. In germline, CDR1 is LNHDA, CDR2 SQIVND (reference sequence). The CDR3 bases are TGTGCCAGTAGTGAGCAGGGAAGACCCTACGAGCAGTACTTC. This gives the protein CASSEQGRPYEQYF.

Notes on this clone: In the same sample, other DNA sequences code for this CDR3. J is TRBJ1-6 and V is TRBV5-1, with D tentatively TRBD1 (6 bases). The CDR3 runs 13 residues. V was shortened by 4 bases and J by 9 bases, with 11 bases between the two germline ends. Germline V gene sequence: CDR1 SGHRS, CDR2 YFSETQ. The CDR3 here is CASSLGQSSPLHF. The CDR3 DNA reads as TGCGCCAGCAGCCTAGGACAGTCTTCACCCCTCCACTTT.

This clone was picked up one time. The chain carries TRBV30 and TRBJ2-3; D not resolved. Trimming shortened V by 1 base and J by 6 bases, and 5 bases separated the two germline ends. Germline CDR1 GTSNPN, CDR2 SVGIG (reference sequence). The length of the CDR3 is 11 residues. CDR3: CAWSALDTQYF. The CDR3 DNA reads as TGTGCCTGGAGTGCCCTGGATACGCAGTATTTT.

The chain links TRBV11-2 to TRBJ2-5, with TRBD1 matching over 10 bases. Germline V gene sequence: CDR1 SGHAT, CDR2 FQNNGV. Germline trimming cut 5 bases from V and 5 bases from J; bases unmatched to any gene: 5. This CDR3 has 14 residues. The CDR3 nucleotides are TGTGCCAGCAGCACCGGGACAGGGGTGGAGACCCAGTACTTC. It yields the protein CASSTGTGVETQYF.

The count of this clone is one. This chain connects TRBV5-4 to TRBJ1-6; D is undetermined. Germline V gene sequence: CDR1 SGHNT, CDR2 YYREEE (reference sequence). The CDR3 loop spans 19 amino acids. V lost 2 bases and J 9 bases, leaving 27 bases between the germline ends. CDR3 protein: CASSFNSAGRRLGGSPLHF. The CDR3 nucleotides read TGTGCCAGCAGCTTTAATTCGGCAGGCCGGCGACTAGGCGGTTCACCCCTCCACTTT. The variable domain in full, with the rest retrieved from reference TRBV5-4 and TRBJ1-6, is ETGVTQSPTHLIKTRGQQVTLRCSSQSGHNTVSWYQQALGQGPQFIFQYYREEENGRGNFPPRFSGLQFPNYSSELNVNALELDDSALYLCASSFNSAGRRLGGSPLHFGNGTRLTVT.

This clone was counted a single time. The rearrangement links TRBV19 to TRBJ1-5, with no clear D. The V end was cut by 1 base, the J end by 3 bases, with 7 bases between. Per the germline V gene, CDR1 is LNHDA and CDR2 is SQIVND (reference sequence). CDR3 size: 14 residues. In DNA, the CDR3 is TGTGCCAGTAGTATAGGCGGACCCAATCAGCCCCAGCATTTT. Its translation: CASSIGGPNQPQHF.

The chain has TRBV16 and TRBJ2-5; the D gene is possibly TRBD1 (5 bases). V dropped 0 bases and J dropped 0 bases, with 14 bases sitting between them. The germline gives CDR1 KGHSY, CDR2 FQNENV. The CDR3 loop spans 17 amino acids. The CDR3 here is CASSQSATVANQETQYF. The CDR3 DNA reads as TGTGCCAGCAGCCAATCAGCGACAGTCGCTAACCAAGAGACCCAGTACTTC.

J is TRBJ2-7 and V is TRBV18, with D maybe TRBD1 (6 bases). Germline CDR1 and CDR2: KGHSH and LQKENI. V lost 4 bases and J lost 2, with 15 bases in between. This CDR3 comprises 15 residues. The CDR3 nucleotides are TGTGCCAGCTCACAAGGGCAGGGGAGTCCCTACGAGCAGTACTTC. Its translation is CASSQGQGSPYEQYF.

This clone has more than one count but fewer than ten. V and J are TRBV4-1 and TRBJ1-2; 8 nucleotides line up with TRBD1. Germline CDR1 reads MGHRA; CDR2 reads YSYEKL. After removal of 4 bases from V and 8 bases from J, the junction contained 6 bases not matched to a gene. CDR3 size: 13 residues. In DNA form, the CDR3 reads TGCGCCAGCAGCCCGGTACAGGGGGAAGGCTACACCTTC. As protein: CASSPVQGEGYTF.

CDR3 DNA: TGTGCCAGCAGCTTCGGGGGCAGGGCTCAAGAGACCCAGTACTTC. Its protein product is CASSFGGRAQETQYF. The chain is built from TRBV7-6 and TRBJ2-5; D is possibly TRBD1 or TRBD2 (6 bases each). The CDR3 covers 15 residues. Trimming removed 3 bases from V and 2 bases from J, with 13 bases in between. Germline V gene sequence: CDR1 SGHVS, CDR2 FNYEAQ.

The rearrangement uses TRBV5-1 and TRBJ2-7; D is undetermined. CDR1 and CDR2 from the germline V gene are SGHRS and YFSETQ. Trimming shortened V by 2 bases and J by 1 base, and 10 bases separated the two germline ends. The CDR3 runs 14 residues. DNA for the CDR3: TGCGCCAGCAGCTTTTTTGCCGGATCCTACGAGCAGTACTTC. Translated: CASSFFAGSYEQYF.

The chain's CDR3 is CASSPTGTALEQYF. The CDR3 DNA sequence: TGTGCCAGCAGCCCAACCGGGACCGCCCTCGAGCAGTACTTC. V usage is TRBV9 and J usage is TRBJ2-7, with D perhaps TRBD1 or TRBD2 (5 bases each). The CDR3 loop spans 14 amino acids. CDR1 is SGDLS and CDR2 is YYNGEE in the germline V gene. The ends were cut back, 4 bases at V and 6 bases at J, with 17 bases in the middle.

The V gene is TRBV7-8, the J gene TRBJ2-2; D gene uncertain. V lost 5 bases and J lost 1, with 8 bases in between. This CDR3 has 14 amino acids. Germline-derived CDR1 and CDR2 are SGHVS and FQNEAQ. CDR3 DNA sequence: TGTGCCAGCAGCCAGGCGGTGAACACCGGGGAGCTGTTTTTT. It encodes CASSQAVNTGELFF.

The J gene is TRBJ2-3, the V gene TRBV5-4; the match to TRBD2 covers 14 bases. The germline V gene encodes CDR1 SGHNT and CDR2 YYREEE (reference sequence). V was pared by 4 bases and J by 2 bases, with 9 bases of the junction left unmatched. The CDR3 runs 18 residues. The DNA of the CDR3 is TGTGCCAGCAGCCCTGGACTAGCGGGGGGCCTTTACACAGATACGCAGTATTTT. Residues: CASSPGLAGGLYTDTQYF. The full variable domain, in which reference TRBV5-4 and TRBJ2-3 provide the parts outside the CDR3, is ETGVTQSPTHLIKTRGQQVTLRCSSQSGHNTVSWYQQALGQGPQFIFQYYREEENGRGNFPPRFSGLQFPNYSSELNVNALELDDSALYLCASSPGLAGGLYTDTQYFGPGTRLTVL.

The chain has TRBV27 and TRBJ1-6; D unresolved. The CDR3 is made up of 17 amino acids. CDR1 is MNHEY and CDR2 is SMNVEV in the germline V gene (reference sequence). V dropped 6 bases and J dropped 3 bases, with 18 bases sitting between them. The chain's CDR3 is CASSPRRARGYNSPLHF. The CDR3 bases are TGTGCCAGCAGCCCACGTAGGGCCCGGGGCTATAATTCACCCCTCCACTTT.

This chain links TRBV9 with TRBJ1-1; a possible D gene is TRBD1 (5 bases). Deletions cut 4 bases from V and 6 bases from J, with 16 bases between. This CDR3 region has 14 residues. Germline V gene lookup returns CDR1 SGDLS and CDR2 YYNGEE. CDR3 in DNA: TGTGCCAGCAGCCCGCGGTCAGGGTCTTCTGAAGCTTTCTTT. This sequence encodes CASSPRSGSSEAFF.

The table lists this clone with a count of one. The CDR3 DNA follows: TGTGCCAGCGCCCCTCGAGGTAATCAGCCCCAGCATTTT. Amino acid sequence: CASAPRGNQPQHF. This chain uses TRBV2 with TRBJ1-5; D remains unclear. The length of the CDR3 is 13 residues. Germline CDR1 SNHLY, CDR2 FYNNEI. The germline V and J ends were trimmed by 8 bases and 4 bases, with 12 bases remaining between them.

The V gene is TRBV5-4, the J gene TRBJ2-7, with 9 bases fitting TRBD1. This CDR3 spans 14 amino acids. With 5 bases clipped from V and 7 bases from J, the junction kept 10 bases outside the gene matches. CDR1 is SGHNT and CDR2 is YYREEE in the germline V gene (reference sequence). CDR3 nucleotides: TGTGCCAGCAGTTGGGGGGGACAGGGCCAAGAGCAGTACTTC. The encoded protein is CASSWGGQGQEQYF.

This sequence joins TRBV27 and TRBJ2-7, with 10 bases aligning to TRBD1. Germline CDR1 and CDR2: MNHEY and SMNVEV (reference sequence). With V trimmed by 6 bases and J by 2 bases, 4 bases remained unmatched. The CDR3 extends over 14 amino acids. The CDR3 DNA is TGTGCCAGCAGGACCGGGACAGGGGCCTACGAGCAGTACTTC. Its protein product is CASRTGTGAYEQYF.

The chain joins TRBV5-6 to TRBJ1-4; D is undetermined. This CDR3 is 16 amino acids long. V was clipped by 3 bases and J by 8 bases, with 20 bases between them. Germline values: CDR1 SGHDT, CDR2 YYEEEE. The CDR3: CASSSQLLSPGEKLFF. For the CDR3, the DNA is TGTGCCAGCAGCTCTCAACTCTTATCACCCGGGGAAAAACTGTTTTTT.